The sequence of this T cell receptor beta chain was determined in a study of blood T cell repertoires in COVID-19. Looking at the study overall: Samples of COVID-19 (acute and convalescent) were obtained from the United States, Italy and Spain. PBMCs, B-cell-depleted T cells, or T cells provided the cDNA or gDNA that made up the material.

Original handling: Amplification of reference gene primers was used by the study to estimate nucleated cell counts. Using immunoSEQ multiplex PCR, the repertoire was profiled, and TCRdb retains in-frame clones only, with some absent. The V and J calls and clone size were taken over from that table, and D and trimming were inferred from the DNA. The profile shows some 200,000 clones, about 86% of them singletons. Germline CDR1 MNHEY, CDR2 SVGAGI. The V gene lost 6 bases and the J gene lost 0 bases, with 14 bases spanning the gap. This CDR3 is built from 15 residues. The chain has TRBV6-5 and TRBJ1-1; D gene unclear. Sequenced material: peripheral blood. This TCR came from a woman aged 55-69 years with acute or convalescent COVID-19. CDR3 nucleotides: TGTGCCAGCAGGGTGGAGTTAACAATGAACACTGAAGCTTTCTTT. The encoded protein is CASRVELTMNTEAFF.